This passage covers 7 T cell receptor beta chains from one sample sequenced in a study of T-cell memory formation after mild COVID-19. Using its own MiXCR run on the 5' RACE reads, TCRdb lists one record per CDR3 protein. The table includes around 320,000 distinct CDR3 sequences, 28% detected once. The source material was PBMCs or a T cell subset sorted from them (not recorded which). Receptors originate from an adult woman who had mild COVID-19 (a few samples of this study predate the infection). Cell type and time point are not known.

The chain combines TRBV18 with TRBJ1-1, with D possibly matching TRBD1 (6 bases). Trimming cost V 1 base and J 3 bases, with 9 bases left between them. Per the germline V gene, CDR1 is KGHSH and CDR2 is LQKENI. The CDR3 is made up of 14 amino acids. CDR3: CASSPRQDYTEAFF. CDR3 DNA sequence: TGTGCCAGCTCACCACGACAGGATTACACTGAAGCTTTCTTT.

The chain links TRBV5-1 to TRBJ2-1; TRBD1 agrees at 8 bases. Trimming took 4 bases from V and 7 from J; bases not matched to a gene: 7. Germline CDR1 SGHRS, CDR2 YFSETQ. The CDR3 has 14 residues. CDR3 in amino acids: CASSDRGVGNEQFF. The CDR3 DNA follows: TGCGCCAGCAGCGACAGGGGCGTGGGGAATGAGCAGTTCTTC. Complete variable domain (other parts from reference TRBV5-1 and TRBJ2-1): KAGVTQTPRYLIKTRGQQVTLSCSPISGHRSVSWYQQTPGQGLQFLFEYFSETQRNKGNFPGRFSGRQFSNSRSEMNVSTLELGDSALYLCASSDRGVGNEQFFGPGTRLTVL.

The J gene is TRBJ2-3, the V gene TRBV9, with D perhaps being TRBD1 or TRBD2 (5 bases each). Trimming removed 0 bases at V and 4 bases at J, with 12 bases between. Per the germline V gene, CDR1 is SGDLS and CDR2 is YYNGEE. The CDR3 contains 15 residues. The CDR3, as DNA: TGTGCCAGCAGCGTAGGTCTGGGGGTAGCAGATACGCAGTATTTT. This encodes CASSVGLGVADTQYF.

The gene calls are TRBV18 and TRBJ2-2, with D maybe TRBD2 (5 bases). V lost 8 bases and J 4 bases, leaving 14 bases between the germline ends. This CDR3 is built from 14 residues. Germline V gene data show CDR1 as KGHSH and CDR2 as LQKENI. In nucleotides, the CDR3 is TGTGCCAGCCGAGGGAGTCTTGGCACCGGGGAGCTGTTTTTT. Its translation: CASRGSLGTGELFF.

There are a few counts of this clonotype. This chain connects TRBV9 to TRBJ1-2; 7 nucleotides agree with TRBD1. Germline V gene sequence: CDR1 SGDLS, CDR2 YYNGEE. The CDR3 spans 16 residues. Trimming removed 3 bases from V and 7 bases from J; junction bases left unmatched: 15. CDR3 DNA sequence: TGTGCCAGCAGCGCCCCCAAGGACAGGCGGGGCTCTGGCTACACCTTC. Its translation is CASSAPKDRRGSGYTF.

V gene TRBV7-7 combines with J gene TRBJ1-1; D remains unclear. Germline values: CDR1 SSHAT, CDR2 FNYEAQ (reference sequence). The ends were cut back, 5 bases at V and 0 bases at J, with 10 bases in the middle. The CDR3 runs 14 residues. CDR3 nucleotide sequence: TGTGCCAGCAGCCCACCAAGGGTGAACACTGAAGCTTTCTTT. Protein: CASSPPRVNTEAFF.

The J gene is TRBJ1-2, the V gene TRBV19, with 11 bases matching TRBD1. V gave up 5 bases and J gave up 5 bases; unmatched junction bases: 7. The CDR3 totals 15 residues. CDR1 LNHDA and CDR2 SQIVND come from the germline V gene (reference sequence). The CDR3 here is CASSSSGTGGYGYTF. CDR3 sequence (DNA): TGTGCCAGTAGTTCATCCGGGACAGGGGGATATGGCTACACCTTC.